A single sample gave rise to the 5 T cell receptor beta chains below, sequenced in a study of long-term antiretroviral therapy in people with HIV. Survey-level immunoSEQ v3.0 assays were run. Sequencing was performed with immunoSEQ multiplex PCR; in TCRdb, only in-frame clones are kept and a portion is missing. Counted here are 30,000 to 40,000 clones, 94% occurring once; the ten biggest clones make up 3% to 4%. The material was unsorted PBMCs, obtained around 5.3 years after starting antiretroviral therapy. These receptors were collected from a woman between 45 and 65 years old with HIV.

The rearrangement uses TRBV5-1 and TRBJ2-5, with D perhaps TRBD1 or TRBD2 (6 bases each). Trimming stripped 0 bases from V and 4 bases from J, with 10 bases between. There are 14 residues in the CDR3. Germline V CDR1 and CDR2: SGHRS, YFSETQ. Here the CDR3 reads CASSLEGGPETQYF. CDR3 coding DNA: TGCGCCAGCAGCTTGGAGGGGGGACCAGAGACCCAGTACTTC.

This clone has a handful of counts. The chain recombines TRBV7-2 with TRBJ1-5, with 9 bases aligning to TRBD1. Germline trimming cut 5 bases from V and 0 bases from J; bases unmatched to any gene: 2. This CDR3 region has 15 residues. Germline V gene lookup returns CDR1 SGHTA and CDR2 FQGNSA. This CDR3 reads CASSADRGSNQPQHF. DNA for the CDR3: TGTGCCAGCAGCGCGGACAGGGGTAGCAATCAGCCCCAGCATTTT. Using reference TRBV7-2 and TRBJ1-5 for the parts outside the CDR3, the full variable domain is GAGVSQSPSNKVTEKGKDVELRCDPISGHTALYWYRQSLGQGLEFLIYFQGNSAPDKSGLPSDRFSAERTGGSVSTLTIQRTQQEDSAVYLCASSADRGSNQPQHFGDGTRLSIL.

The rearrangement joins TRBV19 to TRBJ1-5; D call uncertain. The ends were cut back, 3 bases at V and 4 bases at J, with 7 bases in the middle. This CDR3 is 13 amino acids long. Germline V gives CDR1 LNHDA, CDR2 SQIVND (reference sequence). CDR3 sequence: CASSIQVNQPQHF. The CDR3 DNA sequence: TGTGCCAGTAGTATTCAGGTGAATCAGCCCCAGCATTTT.

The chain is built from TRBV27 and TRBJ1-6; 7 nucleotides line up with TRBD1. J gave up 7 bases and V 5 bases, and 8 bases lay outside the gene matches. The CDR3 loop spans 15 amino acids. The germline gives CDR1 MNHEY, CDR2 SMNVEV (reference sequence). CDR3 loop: CASSPPGGGNSPLHF. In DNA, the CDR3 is TGTGCCAGCAGTCCCCCAGGGGGAGGAAATTCACCCCTCCACTTT.

The CDR3 protein is CASSQFQGSGYTF. CDR3 nucleotides: TGTGCCAGCAGCCAATTTCAGGGGAGCGGCTACACCTTC. The chain combines TRBV14 with TRBJ1-2; possible D gene TRBD1, 6 bases. The germline gives CDR1 SGHDN, CDR2 FVKESK. This CDR3 spans 13 amino acids. V lost 2 bases and J 8 bases, leaving 12 bases between the germline ends.